One sample yielded the 13 T cell receptor beta chains listed below, sequenced in a study of T cell repertoires in cytomegalovirus infection. One entry per CDR3 protein, called by TCRdb with MiXCR from the reads. The data hold hundreds of thousands of distinct CDR3 sequences, with around 11% observed a single time. The sample comprised PBMCs. The receptors stem from a human donor in good health (CMV status not recorded). Some clones in this sample may be carry-over from other donors' samples.

The rearrangement links TRBV19 to TRBJ2-1; no clear D gene. The CDR3 is 16 residues long. V lost 1 base, J lost 4 bases, and 14 bases lay in between. Germline lookup yields CDR1 LNHDA and CDR2 SQIVND (reference sequence). The CDR3 nucleotides read TGTGCCAGTAGTATAGCTAGGAATAACAAATACAATGAGCAGTTCTTC. Translation: CASSIARNNKYNEQFF.

This clonotype was seen many times. Sequence at one end of the junction differs from germline and may be a read error. V usage is TRBV7-9 and J usage is TRBJ1-2; 11 positions agree with TRBD1. CDR1 SEHNR and CDR2 FQNEAQ come from the germline V gene (reference sequence). The CDR3 has 16 amino acids. CDR3 region: CASSPDPRTGGFLILF. CDR3 in DNA: TGTGCCAGCAGCCCCGACCCCCGGACAGGGGGCTTTCTTATCCTCTTC.

The sample holds many counts of this clonotype. V and J are TRBV12-3 or TRBV12-4 and TRBJ1-1; D remains unclear. The CDR3 is 14 amino acids. V was shortened by 6 bases and J by 4 bases, with 15 bases between the two germline ends. CDR3 region: CASSPTFQSTEAFF. Here the CDR3 DNA reads TGTGCCAGCAGCCCGACATTCCAGAGCACTGAAGCTTTCTTT.

Notes on this clonotype: A much more abundant neighbour one base away suggests this may be a read error. CDR3 loop: CASSQGSGGEPQDF. The CDR3 bases are TGTGCCAGCAGCCAAGGGTCAGGGGGCGAGCCCCAGGATTTT. This chain joins TRBV4-2 and TRBJ1-5, with 8 bases aligning to TRBD1. Germline CDR1 reads LGHNA; CDR2 reads YNFKEQ. CDR3 length: 14 amino acids.

This clonotype showed up many times. This rearrangement joins TRBV7-2 to TRBJ2-1; 7 bases are a match to TRBD1. The CDR3 loop spans 12 amino acids. V shed 1 base and J 13 bases; nucleotides not matched to a gene: 4. Germline-derived CDR1 and CDR2 are SGHTA and FQGNSA. The DNA for the CDR3 is TGTGCCAGCAGCTTAGGGCGGACAGGACAGTTCTTC. This encodes CASSLGRTGQFF. The variable domain in full, with the rest retrieved from reference TRBV7-2 and TRBJ2-1, is GAGVSQSPSNKVTEKGKDVELRCDPISGHTALYWYRQSLGQGLEFLIYFQGNSAPDKSGLPSDRFSAERTGGSVSTLTIQRTQQEDSAVYLCASSLGRTGQFFGPGTRLTVL.

The chain employs TRBV3-1 and TRBJ2-4; perhaps D is TRBD1 or TRBD2 (5 bases each). V dropped 3 bases and J dropped 4 bases, with 13 bases sitting between them. Germline CDR1 reads LGHDT; CDR2 reads YNNKEL (reference sequence). This CDR3 has 15 residues. CDR3 sequence reads: CASSQTGTGKNIQYF. The CDR3 DNA follows: TGTGCCAGCAGCCAGACCGGGACGGGAAAAAACATTCAGTACTTC. Supplemented by reference TRBV3-1 and TRBJ2-4, the full variable domain reads DTAVSQTPKYLVTQMGNDKSIKCEQNLGHDTMYWYKQDSKKFLKIMFSYNNKELIINETVPNRFSPKSPDKAHLNLHINSLELGDSAVYFCASSQTGTGKNIQYFGAGTRLSVL.

The V and J genes are TRBV20-1 and TRBJ2-4; D is ambiguous. The germline V gene encodes CDR1 DFQATT and CDR2 SNEGSKA (reference sequence). Trimming took off 6 bases at V and 0 bases at J, with 6 bases between the two ends. This CDR3 has 12 residues. CDR3 sequence reads: CSAPVAKNIQYF. CDR3 DNA sequence: TGCAGTGCCCCAGTAGCCAAAAACATTCAGTACTTC.

In this sample, this clonotype turned up a few times. The gene calls are TRBV29-1 and TRBJ1-3, with 7 bases that match TRBD1. The length of the CDR3 is 13 residues. Germline V gives CDR1 SQVTM, CDR2 ANQGSEA. V lost 6 bases, J lost 4 bases, and 6 bases stayed unmatched. The CDR3 DNA reads TGCAGCGTCCCAGACAGGGCCGGAAACACCATATATTTT. Translated, it gives CSVPDRAGNTIYF.

This clonotype has a count of ten or more. The genes are TRBV2 and TRBJ2-3, with 11 positions matching TRBD2. Germline V lookup: CDR1 SNHLY, CDR2 FYNNEI. After removal of 6 bases from V and 1 base from J, the junction contained 3 bases not matched to a gene. The CDR3 extends over 15 amino acids. CDR3 protein: CASRGTSGGTDTQYF. The CDR3 coding sequence is TGTGCCAGCAGGGGGACTAGCGGAGGCACAGATACGCAGTATTTT.

This clonotype was recorded at least ten times. This chain uses TRBV4-2 with TRBJ1-1; TRBD1 aligns across 7 bases. The CDR3 has 14 amino acids. Germline values: CDR1 LGHNA, CDR2 YNFKEQ. The trim removed 0 bases at V and 8 bases at J, leaving 6 bases unmatched. CDR3 loop: CASSQDRQGREAFF. The CDR3, as DNA: TGTGCCAGCAGCCAAGATAGACAGGGTAGGGAAGCTTTCTTT.

The sample holds a few counts of this clonotype. V is TRBV3-1 and J is TRBJ1-2; no firm D call. The CDR3 totals 15 residues. V was trimmed by 0 bases and J by 8 bases, leaving 16 bases between them. The germline CDR1 and CDR2 sequences are LGHDT and YNNKEL (reference sequence). CDR3 in amino acids: CASSQDGLAASGYTF. CDR3 coding DNA: TGTGCCAGCAGCCAAGATGGTTTGGCCGCGTCGGGCTACACCTTC.

The sample holds many counts of this clonotype. V gene TRBV7-8 combines with J gene TRBJ2-7; 13 bases match TRBD2. The CDR3 is made up of 17 amino acids. Germline V CDR1 and CDR2: SGHVS, FQNEAQ. With 5 bases clipped from V and 3 bases from J, the junction kept 10 bases outside the gene matches. The DNA of the CDR3 is TGTGCCAGCAGCCCGACTAGCGGGGGGTGGGGGGGCTACGAGCAGTACTTC. The encoded protein is CASSPTSGGWGGYEQYF.

This sequence joins TRBV5-4 and TRBJ2-7, with 7 bases fitting TRBD2. CDR1 and CDR2 (germline): SGHNT, YYREEE (reference sequence). V trimming: 0 bases; J trimming: 2 bases; junction bases outside the gene matches: 5. The CDR3 totals 15 residues. As DNA, the CDR3 is TGTGCCAGCAGCTTGGTTACAGCGGGAACCTACGAGCAGTACTTC. Its protein product is CASSLVTAGTYEQYF.